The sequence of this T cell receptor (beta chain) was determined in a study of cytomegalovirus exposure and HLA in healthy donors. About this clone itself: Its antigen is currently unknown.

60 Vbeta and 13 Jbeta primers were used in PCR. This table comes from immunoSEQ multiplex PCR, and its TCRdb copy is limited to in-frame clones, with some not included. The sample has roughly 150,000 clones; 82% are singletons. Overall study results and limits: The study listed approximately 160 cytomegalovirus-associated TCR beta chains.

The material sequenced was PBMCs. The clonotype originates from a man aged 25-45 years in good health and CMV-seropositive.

The DNA for the CDR3 is TGTGCCAGCAGCCCTGATCAGGATAACTATGGCTACACCTTC. It codes for CASSPDQDNYGYTF. The V gene is TRBV9, the J gene TRBJ1-2; D gene unclear. V was shortened by 4 bases and J by 1 base, with 11 bases between the two germline ends. From germline, CDR1 is SGDLS and CDR2 YYNGEE. The CDR3 is 14 residues long.